Listed here are 17 T cell receptor beta chains from one sample, sequenced in a study of blood T cells in healthy people across ages. Using a J-beta primer mix together with a sample-barcoded 5' primer, a second PCR was run for roughly 6 to 12 cycles. TCRdb passed the 5' RACE reads through MiXCR, listing each CDR3 protein once. The data show approximately 1.5 million distinct CDR3 sequences, roughly a third seen once. Sequenced sample: blood. These receptors were obtained from a woman aged 25-40 years in good health.

This clonotype was seen a few times. This chain connects TRBV28 to TRBJ2-7; the D call may be TRBD1 or TRBD2 (5 bases each). Deletions cut 6 bases from V and 5 bases from J, with 17 bases between. The CDR3 is made up of 14 amino acids. Germline CDR1 is MDHEN and CDR2 is SYDVKM. The CDR3 reads CASSPWGTKDEQYF. For the CDR3, the DNA is TGTGCCAGCAGCCCTTGGGGGACCAAAGACGAGCAGTACTTC. Complete variable domain (other parts from reference TRBV28 and TRBJ2-7): DVKVTQSSRYLVKRTGEKVFLECVQDMDHENMFWYRQDPGLGLRLIYFSYDVKMKEKGDIPEGYSVSREKKERFSLILESASTNQTSMYLCASSPWGTKDEQYFGPGTRLTVT.

V gene TRBV5-1 combines with J gene TRBJ2-1; D is uncertain. The CDR3 consists of 15 residues. V dropped 2 bases and J dropped 8 bases, with 17 bases sitting between them. Germline V gene sequence: CDR1 SGHRS, CDR2 YFSETQ. The CDR3 DNA reads as TGCGCCAGCAGCTTCGGCCACGCACGGTCAGATGAGCAGTTCTTC. As protein: CASSFGHARSDEQFF.

This clonotype was observed a handful of times. The J gene is TRBJ2-3, the V gene TRBV18; no clear D. Deletions cut 3 bases from V and 2 bases from J, with 9 bases between. There are 14 residues in the CDR3. From germline, CDR1 is KGHSH and CDR2 LQKENI. CDR3 loop: CASSPQISTDTQYF. In DNA form, the CDR3 reads TGTGCCAGCTCACCTCAGATTTCCACAGATACGCAGTATTTT.

The chain carries TRBV4-1 and TRBJ2-1; D not resolved. V was cut by 4 bases and J by 2 bases, with 12 bases left in between. Germline loops: CDR1 MGHRA, CDR2 YSYEKL. The CDR3 is made up of 15 amino acids. The CDR3: CASSRGLTPYNEQFF. CDR3 in DNA: TGCGCCAGCAGCCGTGGTCTGACCCCCTACAATGAGCAGTTCTTC.

This rearrangement joins TRBV27 to TRBJ1-2; possibly TRBD1 for D (5 bases). Germline V lookup: CDR1 MNHEY, CDR2 SMNVEV (reference sequence). V shed 6 bases and J shed 8 bases, with 16 bases lying between them. This CDR3 has 13 amino acids. The CDR3 loop is CASSPLDTHGYTF. The CDR3 DNA reads as TGTGCCAGCAGCCCCCTGGACACCCACGGCTACACCTTC.

The chain joins TRBV20-1 to TRBJ1-4, with D maybe TRBD1 (5 bases). This CDR3 spans 15 amino acids. Trimming left V 5 bases short and J 3 bases short, with 16 bases between. Germline lookup yields CDR1 DFQATT and CDR2 SNEGSKA (reference sequence). The CDR3 DNA reads TGCAGTGCTCCGGACAAGGGGAGATCTAATGAAAAACTGTTTTTT. Translation: CSAPDKGRSNEKLFF.

The table lists this clonotype with a few counts. The chain employs TRBV27 and TRBJ2-5; D unclear. V lost 5 bases and J 4 bases, leaving 20 bases between the germline ends. The V gene's germline CDR1 is MNHEY and CDR2 SMNVEV (reference sequence). This CDR3 region has 16 residues. The DNA for the CDR3 is TGTGCCAGCAGTCCAAACAGAAACCCGAGAGGAGAGACCCAGTACTTC. It codes for CASSPNRNPRGETQYF.

This clonotype was detected many times. J is TRBJ2-1 and V is TRBV20-1, with TRBD2 matching over 12 bases. The CDR3 loop spans 12 amino acids. Germline V gives CDR1 DFQATT, CDR2 SNEGSKA (reference sequence). V was pared by 6 bases and J by 10 bases, with 4 bases of the junction left unmatched. The CDR3 protein is CSAKLAGGEQFF. CDR3 nucleotide sequence: TGCAGTGCGAAACTAGCGGGAGGAGAGCAGTTCTTC.

This clonotype was found a few times. The chain uses TRBV12-3 or TRBV12-4 and TRBJ1-2; D possibly corresponds to TRBD1 (5 bases). The V end lost 6 bases, the J end lost 8 bases, and 13 bases lay between the germline ends. The CDR3 has 12 residues. The CDR3 sequence is CASSRGGFGYTF. The CDR3 nucleotides read TGTGCCAGCAGCCGGGGGGGGTTCGGCTACACCTTC.

CDR3 sequence: CASSLKRTVLNTEAFF. The CDR3 DNA reads TGTGCCAGCAGCCTAAAAAGGACAGTGCTGAACACTGAAGCTTTCTTT. V and J are TRBV13 and TRBJ1-1; D may be TRBD1 (6 bases). Trimming took 5 bases from V and 0 from J, leaving 16 bases between them. Per the germline V gene, CDR1 is PRHDT and CDR2 is FYEKMQ (reference sequence). The CDR3 runs 16 residues.

The rearrangement uses TRBV20-1 and TRBJ1-1; D might be TRBD1 (5 bases). This CDR3 is 13 amino acids long. CDR1 DFQATT and CDR2 SNEGSKA come from the germline V gene (reference sequence). Trimming left V 6 bases short and J 0 bases short, with 11 bases between. This CDR3 is CSAHGGMNTEAFF. The CDR3 nucleotides are TGCAGTGCCCATGGGGGGATGAACACTGAAGCTTTCTTT.

This clonotype was counted between two and nine times. The genes are TRBV3-1 and TRBJ2-1; TRBD2 agrees at 10 bases. J gave up 9 bases and V 1 base, and 3 bases lay outside the gene matches. This CDR3 has 14 amino acids. Germline lookup yields CDR1 LGHDT and CDR2 YNNKEL (reference sequence). Written as DNA, the CDR3 is TGTGCCAGCAGCCAAGGGACTAGCGGTCGTGAGCAGTTCTTC. It encodes CASSQGTSGREQFF.

The genes are TRBV7-8 and TRBJ2-5; D may be TRBD1 or TRBD2 (5 bases each). The CDR3 loop spans 14 amino acids. The V gene's germline CDR1 is SGHVS and CDR2 FQNEAQ. V lost 4 bases and J 5 bases, leaving 14 bases between the germline ends. The CDR3 sequence: CASSSRGLAETQYF. CDR3 coding DNA: TGTGCCAGCAGCTCGAGGGGATTAGCGGAGACCCAGTACTTC.

The chain couples TRBV20-1 to TRBJ2-3, with D possibly matching TRBD2 (6 bases). Germline lookup yields CDR1 DFQATT and CDR2 SNEGSKA (reference sequence). The CDR3 extends over 16 amino acids. V was trimmed by 4 bases and J by 1 base, leaving 18 bases between them. CDR3 residues: CSATDSGSRGTDTQYF. DNA for the CDR3: TGCAGTGCTACCGATAGCGGAAGCCGGGGCACAGATACGCAGTATTTT.

This chain links TRBV6-6 with TRBJ2-7, with a tentative D call TRBD2 (5 bases). Trimming took off 4 bases at V and 1 base at J, with 11 bases between the two ends. CDR1 and CDR2 (germline): MNHNY, SVGAGI (reference sequence). The length of the CDR3 is 14 residues. The CDR3 spells CASSSRTPSYEQYF. CDR3 DNA sequence: TGTGCCAGCAGTTCCCGGACTCCTTCCTACGAGCAGTACTTC.

This rearrangement joins TRBV20-1 to TRBJ2-7, with a tentative D call TRBD2 (7 bases). The germline V and J ends were trimmed by 6 bases and 3 bases, with 18 bases remaining between them. CDR3 length: 14 amino acids. Germline V gives CDR1 DFQATT, CDR2 SNEGSKA (reference sequence). CDR3 nucleotide sequence: TGCAGTGCCCTAGGGGGGGGAAAAATCTACGAGCAGTACTTC. Encoded protein: CSALGGGKIYEQYF.

The V gene is TRBV28, the J gene TRBJ2-7; D might be TRBD1 (7 bases). The ends were cut back, 5 bases at V and 4 bases at J, with 15 bases in the middle. Per the germline V gene, CDR1 is MDHEN and CDR2 is SYDVKM. This CDR3 region has 14 residues. The chain's CDR3 is CASSAGTVIYEQYF. CDR3 nucleotide sequence: TGTGCCAGCAGTGCGGGGACAGTTATTTACGAGCAGTACTTC.